A selection of T cell receptor beta chains follows, all from one sample in a study of beta chain features in type 1 diabetes. Here immunoSEQ multiplex PCR was the method, and the copy in TCRdb shows in-frame clones only, minus some. The table lists around 650,000 clones, 9.5% to 15% of them singletons. The sample taken for sequencing was naive CD4+ T cells from blood. These receptors all stem from a young man with type 1 diabetes. The CDR3 runs from the conserved cysteine through the conserved F or W. Each record gives: CDR3 DNA, CDR3 protein, V gene, J gene, clone size, D gene. D genes are given only for firm matches. Size tells how often a clone was seen (once, few, many) or the class of an expanded clone, and some rows leave it out.

CDR3 DNA: TGCAGTGCTGGACTCTACGAGCAGTACTTC
CDR3 protein: CSAGLYEQYF
V gene: TRBV20-1
J gene: TRBJ2-7
clone size: -
D gene: -

CDR3 DNA: TGTGCCAGCACCTTTTCACAGGGTTCGCGTGAGCAGTTCTTC
CDR3 protein: CASTFSQGSREQFF
V gene: TRBV7-9
J gene: TRBJ2-1
clone size: few
D gene: -

CDR3 DNA: TGCAGCGTTCTAGGACTAGCGGGGGAGACCCAGTACTTC
CDR3 protein: CSVLGLAGETQYF
V gene: TRBV29-1
J gene: TRBJ2-5
clone size: few
D gene: TRBD2

CDR3 DNA: TGTGCCAGCAGTGAACTGGAGGGTTCTAATGAGCAGTTCTTC
CDR3 protein: CASSELEGSNEQFF
V gene: TRBV2
J gene: TRBJ2-1
clone size: -
D gene: -

CDR3 DNA: TGTGCCAGCACAGGGACAGGGCCATCCGAGCAGTACTTC
CDR3 protein: CASTGTGPSEQYF
V gene: TRBV28
J gene: TRBJ2-7
clone size: few
D gene: TRBD1

CDR3 DNA: TGTGCCAGCAGCTTAAACGGGGGACTGTTTTTT
CDR3 protein: CASSLNGGLFF
V gene: TRBV7-9
J gene: TRBJ1-4
clone size: -
D gene: -

CDR3 DNA: TGTGCCAGCAGCTTAGTCCTCTCGGGGGCCAACGTCCTGACTTTC
CDR3 protein: CASSLVLSGANVLTF
V gene: TRBV7-9
J gene: TRBJ2-6
clone size: -
D gene: -

CDR3 DNA: TGTGCCAGCAGCTTACTAACAGGGATTCAAGAGACCCAGTACTTC
CDR3 protein: CASSLLTGIQETQYF
V gene: TRBV7-9
J gene: TRBJ2-5
clone size: few
D gene: -

CDR3 DNA: TGTGCCTGGAGTATCACAGGCTACGAGCAGTACTTC
CDR3 protein: CAWSITGYEQYF
V gene: TRBV30
J gene: TRBJ2-7
clone size: -
D gene: -

CDR3 DNA: TGTGCCAGCAGTACAACAGGGTCCCAAGAGACCCAGTACTTC
CDR3 protein: CASSTTGSQETQYF
V gene: TRBV27
J gene: TRBJ2-5
clone size: few
D gene: -

CDR3 DNA: TGTGCCAGCTCACCTCTTGGGACAGGCAGTGGAGAAGCTTTCTTT
CDR3 protein: CASSPLGTGSGEAFF
V gene: TRBV18
J gene: TRBJ1-1
clone size: -
D gene: TRBD1

CDR3 DNA: TGCGCCAGCAGCTGGCAAACTTCGACAGCGACGCCCAATACGCAGTATTTT
CDR3 protein: CASSWQTSTATPNTQYF
V gene: TRBV5-1
J gene: TRBJ2-3
clone size: -
D gene: -

CDR3 DNA: TGTGCCAGCAGTGAATTGAAGGCTCCCGGGGCCAACGTCCTGACTTTC
CDR3 protein: CASSELKAPGANVLTF
V gene: TRBV2
J gene: TRBJ2-6
clone size: few
D gene: -

CDR3 DNA: TGCGCCAGCAGCTTGGGACAGGCCCAAGAGACCCAGTACTTC
CDR3 protein: CASSLGQAQETQYF
V gene: TRBV5-1
J gene: TRBJ2-5
clone size: few
D gene: -

CDR3 DNA: TGTGCCAGCTCAACTCAGGGGAGCAATCAGCCCCAGCATTTT
CDR3 protein: CASSTQGSNQPQHF
V gene: TRBV18
J gene: TRBJ1-5
clone size: -
D gene: -